The 16 T cell receptor beta chains in this list originate from one sample, sequenced in a study of somatic mutations in cytotoxic T cells in rheumatoid arthritis. Repertoires were generated with immunoSEQ multiplex PCR, while TCRdb's copy carries only in-frame clones and drops some. The sample includes under 20,000 clones, roughly 85% of them seen just once. The sample taken for sequencing was CD8+ T cells sorted from blood. Receptors originate from a woman between 40 and 55 years old with rheumatoid arthritis.

The chain employs TRBV5-1 and TRBJ1-4; D possibly corresponds to TRBD1 (5 bases). V was clipped by 8 bases and J by 4 bases, with 9 bases between them. CDR1 is SGHRS and CDR2 is YFSETQ in the germline V gene. This CDR3 is built from 12 residues. The CDR3 nucleotides are TGCGCCAGTAGACAGAGTAATGAAAAACTGTTTTTT. Translated: CASRQSNEKLFF.

As for this clone: A junction boundary mismatches the germline segment, possibly from a read error. This sequence joins TRBV6-1 and TRBJ1-2; maybe TRBD1 (6 bases). Germline V gene lookup returns CDR1 MNHNS and CDR2 SASEGT. The CDR3 extends over 11 amino acids. The DNA of the CDR3 is TGTGCCAGCAGGGGGCTCAGGACAGTTTTATTC. This translates into CASRGLRTVLF.

The chain recombines TRBV7-9 with TRBJ2-3; D is ambiguous. CDR1 is SEHNR and CDR2 is FQNEAQ in the germline V gene (reference sequence). This CDR3 region has 11 residues. Trimming took off 5 bases at V and 4 bases at J, with 4 bases between the two ends. CDR3: CASSLADTQYF. CDR3 nucleotides: TGTGCCAGCAGCCTTGCAGATACGCAGTATTTT.

J is TRBJ2-1 and V is TRBV27; 7 bases agree with TRBD2. This CDR3 is 14 amino acids long. Germline V lookup: CDR1 MNHEY, CDR2 SMNVEV (reference sequence). The junction had 5 bases not matched to a gene; V was cut back by 4 bases and J by 5 bases. The CDR3 DNA reads as TGTGCCAGCAGTTCCCTCGGGACTAACAATGAGCAGTTCTTC. Protein product: CASSSLGTNNEQFF.

This chain links TRBV4-1 with TRBJ2-5, with D uncertain. The J call could be wrong; TRBJ2-7 is a better fit for the DNA end. Per germline, CDR1 MGHRA and CDR2 YSYEKL. The CDR3 runs to 12 residues. The CDR3 reads CASSQGSYEQYF. CDR3 DNA sequence: TGCGCCAGCAGCCAAGGGTCCTACGAGCAGTACTTC.

This clone was found once. The rearrangement uses TRBV15 and TRBJ2-7, with unresolved D. CDR3 length equals 13 residues. Germline-derived CDR1 and CDR2 are LNHNV and YYDKDF (reference sequence). V was shortened by 1 base and J by 1 base, with 5 bases between the two germline ends. The chain's CDR3 is CATSRALSYEQYF. Written as DNA, the CDR3 is TGTGCCACCAGCAGAGCCCTTTCCTACGAGCAGTACTTC.

This sequence joins TRBV28 and TRBJ2-5, with a tentative D call TRBD2 (6 bases). Germline V CDR1 and CDR2: MDHEN, SYDVKM. The V end lost 8 bases, the J end lost 5 bases, and 18 bases lay between the germline ends. The CDR3 contains 14 residues. CDR3 in amino acids: CASRFRETGETQYF. In DNA form, the CDR3 reads TGTGCCAGCCGCTTTCGGGAGACCGGGGAGACCCAGTACTTC.

The chain carries TRBV11-2 and TRBJ2-7; maybe TRBD2 (5 bases). The CDR3 runs to 13 residues. V was shortened by 5 bases and J by 5 bases, with 13 bases between the two germline ends. The germline CDR1 and CDR2 sequences are SGHAT and FQNNGV. The CDR3 sequence: CASSMWRSHEQYF. The CDR3 DNA reads as TGTGCCAGCAGCATGTGGAGGAGTCACGAGCAGTACTTC.

The chain couples TRBV5-1 to TRBJ2-3; TRBD2 aligns across 9 bases. The CDR3 is made up of 16 amino acids. Germline lookup yields CDR1 SGHRS and CDR2 YFSETQ. Trimming took 0 bases from V and 5 from J; bases not matched to a gene: 7. This CDR3 is CASSLVGGGAIDTQYF. CDR3 DNA: TGCGCCAGCAGCTTGGTGGGCGGGGGGGCCATAGATACGCAGTATTTT.

V usage is TRBV27 and J usage is TRBJ2-3; 10 positions agree with TRBD1. The CDR3 runs 12 residues. Germline values: CDR1 MNHEY, CDR2 SMNVEV (reference sequence). Trimming at V came to 10 bases and at J to 3 bases, leaving 1 base not matched to a gene. CDR3: CATGQGTDTQYF. The CDR3 nucleotides read TGTGCCACGGGACAGGGGACAGATACGCAGTATTTT.

CDR3 in amino acids: CASSRNIAGASNEQFF. CDR3 sequence (DNA): TGTGCCAGCAGCCGAAATATAGCGGGAGCGTCCAATGAGCAGTTCTTC. The chain carries TRBV16 and TRBJ2-1; TRBD2 aligns across 9 bases. From germline, CDR1 is KGHSY and CDR2 FQNENV. Trimming removed 4 bases from V and 6 bases from J; junction bases left unmatched: 10. CDR3 length: 16 amino acids. Full variable domain (remainder filled in from reference TRBV16 and TRBJ2-1): GEEVAQTPKHLVRGEGQKAKLYCAPIKGHSYVFWYQQVLKNEFKFLISFQNENVFDETGMPKERFSAKCLPNSPCSLEIQATKLEDSAVYFCASSRNIAGASNEQFFGPGTRLTVL.

The chain carries TRBV5-6 and TRBJ2-7, with no clear D. V lost 0 bases and J lost 0, with 7 bases in between. This CDR3 has 14 residues. Per the germline V gene, CDR1 is SGHDT and CDR2 is YYEEEE. This chain's CDR3 is CASSLGRSSYEQYF. The DNA for the CDR3 is TGTGCCAGCAGCTTGGGTCGGAGCTCCTACGAGCAGTACTTC.

The chain carries TRBV6-1 and TRBJ2-7; a possible D gene is TRBD2 (5 bases). The CDR3 length is 14 residues. With 4 bases removed from V and 0 bases from J, the gap between germline ends came to 10 bases. Looked up from germline, CDR1 is MNHNS and CDR2 is SASEGT. The CDR3 DNA sequence: TGTGCCAGCAGTGGGACTCAAAGCTCCTACGAGCAGTACTTC. Translated, it gives CASSGTQSSYEQYF.

The rearrangement links TRBV29-1 to TRBJ2-4; 8 bases map to TRBD2. The CDR3 is 14 amino acids. Germline CDR1 is SQVTM and CDR2 is ANQGSEA. Here the CDR3 DNA reads TGCAGACGGGGGGGCCACTTGGCCAAAAACATTCAGTACTTC. Amino acids: CRRGGHLAKNIQYF.

The J gene is TRBJ1-2, the V gene TRBV9, with D perhaps TRBD1 (6 bases). The CDR3 extends over 14 amino acids. Germline V gives CDR1 SGDLS, CDR2 YYNGEE. The germline V and J ends were trimmed by 3 bases and 8 bases, with 17 bases remaining between them. In DNA form, the CDR3 reads TGTGCCAGCAGCGCCCCGTGGGGGGGCAGAGGCTACACCTTC. Its protein product is CASSAPWGGRGYTF.

This clone came up once. The chain employs TRBV5-1 and TRBJ2-2; the D gene is possibly TRBD2 (6 bases). Germline loops: CDR1 SGHRS, CDR2 YFSETQ. Trimming took off 0 bases at V and 3 bases at J, with 9 bases between the two ends. This CDR3 has 15 residues. This CDR3 is CASSLAERDTGELFF. The CDR3 nucleotides read TGCGCCAGCAGCTTGGCCGAGCGGGACACCGGGGAGCTGTTTTTT.